This T cell receptor beta chain was obtained from a study of monozygotic twins with inflammatory bowel disease. A word on this clonotype: Antigen: not known.

Overall study findings and caveats: Results did not support any single strong IBD-associated signal or clonotype.

The germline V gene encodes CDR1 SQVTM and CDR2 ANQGSEA. The CDR3 is 16 amino acids. Each UMI harboured a 6-nucleotide sample barcode and was appended via template switching. TCRdb re-called the 5' RACE reads and shows each CDR3 protein once, DNA omitted. Reported are approximately 330,000 distinct CDR3 sequences; the ten largest clones contain approximately 2%. This chain uses TRBV29-1 with TRBJ2-7; TCRdb returns TRBD2, unconfirmable since there is no DNA. The sample was blood. This receptor was taken from a human donor with ulcerative colitis or Crohn's disease, or a healthy co-twin of an affected twin (not recorded which). CDR3 protein: CSATGVTSGGTDEQYF.